This T cell receptor (beta chain) emerged from a study of cytomegalovirus exposure and HLA in healthy donors. Study-wide points: Rare sequences made up most TCRs, while some public TCRs were found in many donors.

V shed 5 bases, J shed 4 bases, and the junction held 7 bases outside the gene matches. CDR3 length: 15 residues. Germline CDR1 is SEHNR and CDR2 is FQNEAQ (reference sequence). A 120-subject validation cohort, separate from the 666-subject first cohort, supplied the donors. Measured with immunoSEQ multiplex PCR; TCRdb has only the in-frame clones, and not every one. The sample gives roughly 80,000 clones, approximately 95% of which show up once; 2.1% is in the top ten. In the case of this clone: The antigen is not known.

The sequenced sample consisted of PBMCs. The receptor comes from a woman younger than 35 in good health and CMV-seronegative. The chain has TRBV7-9 and TRBJ2-7; TRBD2 aligns across 11 bases. Written as DNA, the CDR3 is TGTGCCAGCAGCCCCCGGACTAGCGGGCTTTACGAGCAGTACTTC. It specifies CASSPRTSGLYEQYF. Variable domain in full (rest from reference TRBV7-9 and TRBJ2-7): DTGVSQNPRHKITKRGQNVTFRCDPISEHNRLYWYRQTLGQGPEFLTYFQNEAQLEKSRLLSDRFSAERPKGSFSTLEIQRTEQGDSAMYLCASSPRTSGLYEQYFGPGTRLTVT.